The clone carrying this T cell receptor (beta chain) was observed a few times. The method was immunoSEQ multiplex PCR; TCRdb's version includes in-frame clones alone and lacks a portion of them. There are some 80,000 clones in the sample; more than 75% occur only once, and about 12% lies in the top ten. With 4 bases removed from V and 6 bases from J, the gap between germline ends came to 19 bases. The CDR3 consists of 16 residues. The germline V gene has CDR1 SGDLS and CDR2 YYNGEE. This record belongs to a study of blood T cell repertoires in COVID-19. On the study more broadly: Spain, Italy and the United States supplied samples that represented acute and convalescent COVID-19. T cells, B-cell-depleted T cells, or PBMCs supplied cDNA or gDNA.

What was sequenced was peripheral blood. The rearrangement uses TRBV9 and TRBJ2-2; D might be TRBD1 (6 bases). The receptor was isolated from a human donor in a cohort sampled during active COVID-19. The CDR3 spells CASSSPWGKGAGELFF. CDR3 coding DNA: TGTGCCAGCAGCTCCCCGTGGGGGAAGGGGGCCGGGGAGCTGTTTTTT. Looking up the rest from reference TRBV9 and TRBJ2-2 gives the full variable domain: DSGVTQTPKHLITATGQRVTLRCSPRSGDLSVYWYQQSLDQGLQFLIQYYNGEERAKGNILERFSAQQFPDLHSELNLSSLELGDSALYFCASSSPWGKGAGELFFGEGSRLTVL.